This T cell receptor (beta chain) derives from a study of cytomegalovirus exposure and HLA in healthy donors. This clone showed up just once. The antigen is unknown. CDR1 is MDHEN, CDR2 SYDVKM, per germline. CDR3 length: 15 residues. V shed 5 bases and J 5 bases; nucleotides not matched to a gene: 9. The PCR ran on 60 Vbeta and 13 Jbeta primers. Sequencing was performed with immunoSEQ multiplex PCR; in TCRdb, only in-frame clones are kept and a portion is missing. The sample has tens of thousands of clones, roughly three fifths seen once. Broader study findings: Highest at DRB1 and lowest at HLA-C, TCR association rates differed among HLA loci in a later analysis. The study recorded around 160 TCR beta chains that were cytomegalovirus-associated.

The sequenced sample consisted of PBMCs. This chain links TRBV28 with TRBJ1-2; 9 nucleotides agree with TRBD1. The source is a woman under 40 in good health and CMV-seronegative. The CDR3: CASSPRPGTGYGYTF. Written as DNA, the CDR3 is TGTGCCAGCAGTCCCCGCCCCGGGACAGGGTATGGCTACACCTTC.